The 26 T cell receptor beta chains below come from one sample, sequenced in a study of human T cells and chemical hapten exposure. As to time point: patch test 1, 2 weeks after DPC sensitization. Described treatment: therapeutic diphenylcyclopropenone sensitization with weekly scalp DPC. TCRdb processed the RACE reads anew with MiXCR; each CDR3 protein has one entry. The sample comprises about 80,000 distinct CDR3 sequences, 7% to 8% of which are singletons, and roughly 1.6% rests with the top ten. Sample: whole blood, taken in connection with sensitization to the hapten diphenylcyclopropenone (DPC). These receptors came from a woman aged 30 to 39 with alopecia areata. Some clones in this sample may be carry-over from other donors' samples.

This clonotype counts as medium-sized. The V gene is TRBV5-6, the J gene TRBJ2-3; no clear D. Germline loops: CDR1 SGHDT, CDR2 YYEEEE. V was trimmed by 4 bases and J by 0 bases, leaving 3 bases between them. The CDR3 has 12 amino acids. CDR3 DNA: TGTGCCAGCAGCCTTAGCACAGATACGCAGTATTTT. This encodes CASSLSTDTQYF.

There are many counts of this clonotype. The chain joins TRBV7-2 to TRBJ2-7; D is perhaps TRBD1 (5 bases). CDR1 is SGHTA, CDR2 FQGNSA, per germline. The CDR3 consists of 15 residues. Between the trimmed V and J ends, which lost 6 bases and 4 bases, there was a span of 19 bases. The CDR3 DNA is TGTGCCAGCAGGCGTCCAGGGTTAGAGACATACGAGCAGTACTTC. It translates to CASRRPGLETYEQYF.

The V gene is TRBV3-1, the J gene TRBJ2-2, with D tentatively TRBD2 (5 bases). The V end lost 6 bases, the J end lost 5 bases, and 19 bases lay between the germline ends. This CDR3 spans 16 amino acids. Germline V gene lookup returns CDR1 LGHDT and CDR2 YNNKEL (reference sequence). The CDR3, as DNA: TGTGCCAGCAGGCCCTTCAGTCGGGGAAAGACCGGGGAGCTGTTTTTT. The encoded protein is CASRPFSRGKTGELFF.

This clonotype was picked up many times. The genes are TRBV7-9 and TRBJ2-1, with D hard to call. The CDR3 loop spans 15 amino acids. The V end was cut by 5 bases, the J end by 0 bases, with 11 bases between. Looked up from germline, CDR1 is SEHNR and CDR2 is FQNEAQ (reference sequence). CDR3: CASSPRGSSYNEQFF. The CDR3 DNA reads TGTGCCAGCAGCCCACGCGGAAGCTCCTACAATGAGCAGTTCTTC.

Concerning this clonotype: Given a much more abundant clone one base away, this may be a read error. The gene calls are TRBV28 and TRBJ1-2, with TRBD1 as a possible D gene (6 bases). Trimming cost V 3 bases and J 10 bases, with 15 bases left between them. CDR1 and CDR2 (germline): MDHEN, SYDVKM. This CDR3 spans 13 amino acids. Here the CDR3 reads CASSFQGRDDYTF. CDR3 in DNA: TGTGCCAGCAGTTTCCAGGGGAGGGATGACTACACCTTC.

This clonotype showed up many times. The chain has TRBV30 and TRBJ2-5, with D unresolved. Looked up from germline, CDR1 is GTSNPN and CDR2 is SVGIG (reference sequence). CDR3 length: 13 amino acids. Trimming removed 0 bases at V and 1 base at J, with 6 bases between. CDR3 in DNA: TGTGCCTGGAGTGTACTTTTCCAAGAGACCCAGTACTTC. The encoded protein is CAWSVLFQETQYF. Looking up the rest from reference TRBV30 and TRBJ2-5 gives the full variable domain: SQTIHQWPATLVQPVGSPLSLECTVEGTSNPNLYWYRQAAGRGLQLLFYSVGIGQISSEVPQNLSASRPQDRQFILSSKKLLLSDSGFYLCAWSVLFQETQYFGPGTRLLVL.

With regard to this clonotype: Being one base from a much bigger clone, this may be a read error. The V gene is TRBV12-3 or TRBV12-4, the J gene TRBJ1-1; no firm D call. V gave up 7 bases and J gave up 1 base, with 13 bases separating them. CDR3 length: 14 amino acids. Written as DNA, the CDR3 is TGTGCCAGCACCCCGCGGGCATGGAACACTGAAGCTTTCTTT. This gives the protein CASTPRAWNTEAFF.

This clonotype was counted between two and nine times. This chain joins TRBV18 and TRBJ1-6; 10 positions agree with TRBD1. The CDR3 sequence is 15 residues long. Germline V gene sequence: CDR1 KGHSH, CDR2 LQKENI. J gave up 10 bases and V 3 bases, and 6 bases lay outside the gene matches. CDR3 loop: CASSPGTGVGSPLHF. CDR3 DNA sequence: TGTGCCAGCTCACCCGGGACAGGGGTAGGGTCACCCCTCCACTTT.

Ten or more counts support this clonotype. This chain connects TRBV14 to TRBJ1-4; D is perhaps TRBD1 (6 bases). Germline V gene data show CDR1 as SGHDN and CDR2 as FVKESK. This CDR3 is built from 17 residues. Deletions cut 4 bases from V and 3 bases from J, with 18 bases between. In nucleotides, the CDR3 is TGTGCCAGCAGCCGCAATCGTGGGGGCTCGGCTAATGAAAAACTGTTTTTT. It codes for CASSRNRGGSANEKLFF.

The CDR3 spells CSAYSGGAGSDTQYF. CDR3 nucleotide sequence: TGCAGTGCGTATAGCGGGGGGGCCGGCTCAGATACGCAGTATTTT. The V gene is TRBV20-1, the J gene TRBJ2-3, with 11 nucleotides matching TRBD2. Germline CDR1 is DFQATT and CDR2 is SNEGSKA (reference sequence). Trimming took 6 bases from V and 4 from J; bases not matched to a gene: 9. CDR3 length equals 15 residues.

This clonotype was found many times. The genes are TRBV5-1 and TRBJ1-1; 11 nucleotides match TRBD1. The CDR3 runs to 15 residues. Trimming cost V 4 bases and J 3 bases; bases outside gene matches: 5. Per germline, CDR1 SGHRS and CDR2 YFSETQ. In nucleotides, the CDR3 is TGCGCCAGCAGCGTGGACAGGGGGCCCGACACTGAAGCTTTCTTT. This sequence encodes CASSVDRGPDTEAFF.

This clonotype has at least ten counts. This sequence joins TRBV27 and TRBJ2-6, with D unclear. There are 14 residues in the CDR3. The germline CDR1 and CDR2 sequences are MNHEY and SMNVEV (reference sequence). V lost 4 bases, J lost 2 bases, and 6 bases lay in between. In nucleotides, the CDR3 is TGTGCCAGCAGTTACACCCCTGGGGCCAACGTCCTGACTTTC. Residues: CASSYTPGANVLTF.

This clonotype came up a few times. The J gene is TRBJ1-1, the V gene TRBV30, with D possibly TRBD1 on 6 matching bases. The CDR3 is made up of 13 amino acids. V was cut by 2 bases and J by 5 bases, with 12 bases left in between. Germline lookup yields CDR1 GTSNPN and CDR2 SVGIG (reference sequence). The CDR3 DNA reads TGTGCCTGGAGTCCCACAGGGAAGACTGAAGCTTTCTTT. Encoded protein: CAWSPTGKTEAFF.

V and J are TRBV7-9 and TRBJ1-3; D is undetermined. Trimming pared 1 base from V and 0 bases from J, leaving 10 bases between. Germline CDR1 reads SEHNR; CDR2 reads FQNEAQ (reference sequence). This CDR3 contains 16 residues. CDR3 nucleotide sequence: TGTGCCAGCAGCTTAGGTCGCCTGCTCTCTGGAAACACCATATATTTT. Its protein is CASSLGRLLSGNTIYF.

This rearrangement joins TRBV7-2 to TRBJ1-2; no reliable D call. Germline V lookup: CDR1 SGHTA, CDR2 FQGNSA. The V gene lost 0 bases and the J gene lost 0 bases, with 14 bases spanning the gap. The CDR3 has 17 residues. CDR3 nucleotides: TGTGCCAGCAGCTTAGCAATGGACCTAGAAGCTAACTATGGCTACACCTTC. The encoded protein is CASSLAMDLEANYGYTF.

This clonotype was detected ten times or more. The V and J genes are TRBV12-3 or TRBV12-4 and TRBJ1-5, with D perhaps TRBD1 (6 bases). V shed 3 bases and J shed 9 bases, with 12 bases lying between them. The CDR3 sequence is 13 residues long. The CDR3 region has the DNA TGTGCCAGCAGTTTGGGTGAGACAGGGCCCCAGCATTTT. The encoded protein is CASSLGETGPQHF.

In its sample, this clonotype was seen many times. This chain uses TRBV4-1 with TRBJ2-2, with D unclear. Germline CDR1 MGHRA, CDR2 YSYEKL. The CDR3 extends over 14 amino acids. V lost 4 bases, J lost 3 bases, and 9 bases lay in between. In DNA, the CDR3 is TGCGCCAGCAGCCCTGGAGCAGACACCGGGGAGCTGTTTTTT. Encoded protein: CASSPGADTGELFF.

This clonotype turned up a few times. Mismatch with germline at one junction end may stem from a read error. The rearrangement links TRBV29-1 to TRBJ1-5, with 7 bases lining up with TRBD1. There are 13 residues in the CDR3. Germline assignment: CDR1 SQVTM and CDR2 ANQGSEA. The CDR3 loop is CSVSPTRTGPQNF. The DNA for the CDR3 is TGCAGCGTAAGCCCGACGAGGACAGGCCCTCAGAATTTT.

This clonotype was counted between two and nine times. This chain uses TRBV23-1 with TRBJ2-7, with 8 bases fitting TRBD1. TRBV23-1 is an ORF; its function is uncertain. Germline trimming cut 7 bases from V and 0 bases from J; bases unmatched to any gene: 5. The CDR3 extends over 14 amino acids. The chain's CDR3 is CASTRDRSSYEQYF. For the CDR3, the DNA is TGCGCCAGCACCAGGGACAGGAGCTCCTACGAGCAGTACTTC.

This clonotype was counted many times. The rearrangement links TRBV12-3 or TRBV12-4 to TRBJ2-6; D tentatively fits TRBD1 or TRBD2 (5 bases each). The CDR3 covers 20 residues. V was shortened by 2 bases and J by 2 bases, with 22 bases between the two germline ends. The CDR3 coding sequence is TGTGCCAGCAGTTTACCACCCTTGCAGGGCAGGGACGCTGGGGCCAACGTCCTGACTTTC. It yields the protein CASSLPPLQGRDAGANVLTF.

This clonotype was picked up many times. V and J are TRBV5-5 and TRBJ2-2; D is undetermined. Germline V gene sequence: CDR1 SGHKS, CDR2 YYEKEE (reference sequence). Trimming took 0 bases from V and 1 from J, leaving 4 bases between them. The CDR3 runs to 14 residues. The DNA for the CDR3 is TGTGCCAGCAGCTTGGGACAGAACACCGGGGAGCTGTTTTTT. Translated: CASSLGQNTGELFF.

The V call is TRBV7-8, the J call TRBJ1-5; D may be TRBD1 (6 bases). CDR3 size: 15 residues. Between the trimmed V and J ends, which lost 1 base and 1 base, there was a span of 8 bases. Per germline, CDR1 SGHVS and CDR2 FQNEAQ. CDR3 bases: TGTGCCAGCAGCTTAGAAGGGACAAGCAATCAGCCCCAGCATTTT. Protein sequence: CASSLEGTSNQPQHF.

This clonotype was found a few times. Given a much more abundant clone one base away, this may be a read error. V usage is TRBV3-1 and J usage is TRBJ1-4; 7 positions agree with TRBD1. Germline V CDR1 and CDR2: LGHDT, YNNKEL (reference sequence). V gave up 4 bases and J gave up 4 bases; unmatched junction bases: 9. The CDR3 runs to 16 residues. This CDR3 reads CASSRHEQGSNEKLFF. In DNA, the CDR3 is TGTGCCAGCAGCCGACACGAACAGGGGAGTAATGAAAAACTGTTTTTT.

This clonotype has ten or more counts. The J gene is TRBJ2-1, the V gene TRBV7-9, with TRBD2 as a possible D gene (6 bases). This CDR3 has 15 amino acids. The germline gives CDR1 SEHNR, CDR2 FQNEAQ (reference sequence). V was shortened by 5 bases and J by 4 bases, with 15 bases between the two germline ends. CDR3 sequence: CASSRPGLIYNEQFF. The CDR3 bases are TGTGCCAGCAGCCGTCCGGGACTCATATACAATGAGCAGTTCTTC.

Only a few counts were recorded for this clonotype. J is TRBJ2-1 and V is TRBV5-1, with 12 bases lining up with TRBD2. J lost 2 bases, V lost 3 bases, and 15 bases had no gene match. Germline assignment: CDR1 SGHRS and CDR2 YFSETQ. The CDR3 covers 20 residues. CDR3 protein: CASSSGLVASGGAPYNEQFF. The CDR3 DNA sequence: TGCGCCAGCAGCTCAGGGCTGGTGGCTAGCGGGGGGGCCCCCTACAATGAGCAGTTCTTC.

There are many counts of this clonotype. V is TRBV27 and J is TRBJ1-5, with 7 positions matching TRBD1. The CDR3 totals 16 residues. Germline V gene lookup returns CDR1 MNHEY and CDR2 SMNVEV (reference sequence). V was pared by 5 bases and J by 0 bases, with 7 bases of the junction left unmatched. In nucleotides, the CDR3 is TGTGCCAGCAGTCCCTTGGACAGGTATAGCAATCAGCCCCAGCATTTT. It codes for CASSPLDRYSNQPQHF.